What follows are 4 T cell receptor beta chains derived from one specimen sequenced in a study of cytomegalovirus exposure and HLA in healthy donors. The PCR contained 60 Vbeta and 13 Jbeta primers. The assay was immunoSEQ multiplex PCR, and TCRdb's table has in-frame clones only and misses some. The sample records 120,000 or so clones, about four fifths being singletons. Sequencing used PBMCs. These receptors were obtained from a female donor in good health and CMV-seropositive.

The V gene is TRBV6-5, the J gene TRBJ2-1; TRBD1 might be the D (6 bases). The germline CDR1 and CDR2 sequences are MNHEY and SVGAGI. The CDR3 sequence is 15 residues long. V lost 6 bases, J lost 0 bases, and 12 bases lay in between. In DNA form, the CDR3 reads TGTGCCAGCAGACCCTGGGACACCTCCTACAATGAGCAGTTCTTC. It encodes CASRPWDTSYNEQFF.

Written as DNA, the CDR3 is TGTGCCAGCAGCCGATTACAGGGAGTGTTAAATGAAAAACTGTTTTTT. It yields the protein CASSRLQGVLNEKLFF. V is TRBV4-2 and J is TRBJ1-4; tentatively, D is TRBD1 (6 bases). Between the trimmed V and J ends, which lost 4 bases and 5 bases, there was a span of 17 bases. There are 16 residues in the CDR3. Per germline, CDR1 LGHNA and CDR2 YNFKEQ.

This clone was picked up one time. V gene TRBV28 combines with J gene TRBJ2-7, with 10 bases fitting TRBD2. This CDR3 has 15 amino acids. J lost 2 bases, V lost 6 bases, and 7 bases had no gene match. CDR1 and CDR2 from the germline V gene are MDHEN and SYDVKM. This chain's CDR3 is CASSQAGGPAYEQYF. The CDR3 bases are TGTGCCAGCAGCCAAGCGGGGGGGCCGGCCTACGAGCAGTACTTC.

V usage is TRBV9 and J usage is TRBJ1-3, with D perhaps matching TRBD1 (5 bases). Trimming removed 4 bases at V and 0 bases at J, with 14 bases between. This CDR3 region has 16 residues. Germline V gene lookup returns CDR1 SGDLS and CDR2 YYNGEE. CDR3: CASSPRGYYSGNTIYF. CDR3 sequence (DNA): TGTGCCAGCAGCCCTCGGGGGTATTACTCTGGAAACACCATATATTTT. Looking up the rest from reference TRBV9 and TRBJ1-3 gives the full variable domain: DSGVTQTPKHLITATGQRVTLRCSPRSGDLSVYWYQQSLDQGLQFLIQYYNGEERAKGNILERFSAQQFPDLHSELNLSSLELGDSALYFCASSPRGYYSGNTIYFGEGSWLTVV.